This T cell receptor beta chain came from a study of T cell responses to AZD1222 COVID-19 vaccine. As for the study in general: Second doses at about 4 or about 12 weeks were pooled.

The repertoire was sequenced with immunoSEQ multiplex PCR; TCRdb's copy has only in-frame clones and lacks some. The sample lists some 160,000 clones; 85% to 95% were seen once. On this clone itself: Its matching antigen is unknown.

Study-wide results and caveats: Baseline serostatus was positive in only six AZD1222 recipients.

This CDR3 is built from 11 residues. CDR1 is SNHLY, CDR2 FYNNEI, per germline. The V and J ends lost 2 bases and 7 bases respectively, with 5 bases between them. V and J are TRBV2 and TRBJ1-2; perhaps TRBD1 as D (5 bases). The sequenced sample was peripheral blood, obtained on day 0 of AZD1222 vaccination. This TCR was recovered from an adult in good health. The CDR3 coding sequence is TGTGCCAGCAGTGAACAGGGTGGCTACACCTTC. The encoded protein is CASSEQGGYTF.